The present T cell receptor (beta chain) was sequenced within a study of T cell responses to AZD1222 COVID-19 vaccine. Overall study results and limits: Increases in Spike-specific TCR breadth and depth were seen after two AZD1222 doses.

CDR3 length equals 17 residues. V dropped 1 base and J dropped 0 bases, with 13 bases sitting between them. Germline V gene sequence: CDR1 LGHNA, CDR2 YNFKEQ. As for this clone: The antigen is undetermined.

Method: immunoSEQ multiplex PCR; TCRdb's copy keeps in-frame clones and lacks some. Of 150,000 or so clones in the sample, approximately 90% are singletons; the top ten hold over 1%. The TCR originated in an adult who received the AZD1222 COVID-19 vaccine. V gene TRBV4-2 combines with J gene TRBJ1-3; D may be TRBD1 (6 bases). Here the sequenced sample was peripheral blood, taken 28 days after the second AZD1222 dose. For the CDR3, the DNA is TGTGCCAGCAGCCAAGCGGTCTCAGGGGCCTCTGGAAACACCATATATTTT. Protein sequence: CASSQAVSGASGNTIYF.